This T cell receptor beta chain was retrieved from a study of regulatory dendritic cells for organ transplantation (dated by TCRdb to about 2017). Turning to the overall study: Before and after allostimulation with regulatory or mature dendritic cells, TCRbeta repertoires were sequenced from sorted naive and memory CD4+ and CD8+ T cells. Study-wide findings and limitations: In both subjects, allostimulation led to expansion of memory CD8+ clones, although regulatory dendritic cells appeared to cause more limited expansion than mature dendritic cells did. Of the resting subsets, memory CD8+ T cells had the largest number of alloreactive TCR clonotypes. Naive CD4+ and CD8+ T cells showed highly diverse repertoires, whereas memory cells were less diverse and memory CD8+ cells were the most oligoclonal. Only a couple of subjects were sequenced, and considerable between-individual heterogeneity in the alloreactive memory CD8+ T cell pool was noted by the authors.

From the germline V gene, CDR1 is SGDLS and CDR2 is YYNGEE. The CDR3 contains 12 residues, cysteine and phenylalanine counted. Left in the record is the CDR3 DNA by itself, 36 bases read in frame from the first base. Cut back by 3 bases and 0 bases, the V and J ends lie 4 bases apart. The TCRbeta CDR3 regions were amplified in a multiplexed two-step PCR with Vbeta-specific forward primers and Jbeta-specific reverse primers. TCRbeta libraries were sequenced on an Illumina instrument through the immunoSEQ service. The authors' analysis ran thus. IMGT annotation was used to assign V, D and J genes, and synthetic CDR3 analogues were used to correct the counts for multiplex PCR bias. In the immunoSEQ Analyzer, repertoire clonality was calculated as one minus the normalized Shannon entropy. Clonal expansion was defined using Fisher's exact test with Benjamini-Hochberg false discovery rate control and a two-tailed threshold of P<0.01. The immuneACCESS repertoire file appears here via TCRdb, limited to in-frame rearrangements. These files lack a portion of the clones; in checked studies, under half of the deficit traces to unresolved V genes, and the cause of the others is not known. From that table come the V and J calls and clone size; the DNA was used to work out D and trimming. The table for this sample lists 35,000 to 40,000 clones; 85% to 95% of them were counted only once. The ten largest clones add up to around 0.12% of the sample.

FACS was used to sort CD4+ or CD8+ cells into naive T cells, defined as CD45RA+, and memory T cells, defined as CD45RO+. The T cells used for TCR sequencing were obtained from two healthy control subjects. Unstimulated sorted T cell subsets served as baseline controls for the mixed lymphocyte reactions. The Qiagen DNeasy Blood & Tissue Kit was used to extract genomic DNA. This clone came up once. What antigen it recognizes has not been identified. No much larger clone is present one base from it, and per-base qualities are unavailable. In the same sample, other DNA sequences code for this CDR3. The V and J genes are TRBV9 and TRBJ2-7, with the D gene uncertain. This TCR came from a human donor in good health. Sequencing was done on a sample of naive CD8+ T cells from blood. The sample's cell subset or site label, decoded: CD45RA+ naive T cells. The CDR3 sequence is CASSGSSYEQYF. The sequenced DNA is TGTGCCAGCAGCGGGTCCTCCTACGAGCAGTACTTC.